This entry describes one TCR beta chain. This record belongs to a study of shared clonotypes between healthy human individuals. Profiled with immunoSEQ multiplex PCR; TCRdb holds only in-frame clones, not every one. The sample yields 2 million to 2.5 million clones, 92% seen once. The specimen was naive CD4+ T cells from PBMCs. As to subset: CD45RA+ positively selected. The sequence was collected from a man between 18 and 35 years old in good health. Some clones in this sample may be carry-over from other donors' samples.

CDR3 protein: CASSLGQGEAEAFF. CDR3 DNA: TGCGCCAGCAGCTTGGGACAGGGCGAGGCTGAAGCTTTCTTT. V and J are TRBV5-1 and TRBJ1-1; TRBD1 matches 7 bases. This CDR3 comprises 14 residues. With 0 bases clipped from V and 6 bases from J, the junction kept 5 bases outside the gene matches. Germline CDR1 SGHRS, CDR2 YFSETQ.